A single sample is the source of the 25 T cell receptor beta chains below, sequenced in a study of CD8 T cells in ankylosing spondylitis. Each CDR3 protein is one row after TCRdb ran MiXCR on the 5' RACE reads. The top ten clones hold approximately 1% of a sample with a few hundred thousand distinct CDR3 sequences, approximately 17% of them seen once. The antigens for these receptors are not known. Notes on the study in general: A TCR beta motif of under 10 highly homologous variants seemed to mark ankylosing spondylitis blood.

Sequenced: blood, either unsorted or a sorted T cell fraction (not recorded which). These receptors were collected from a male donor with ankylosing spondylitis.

The CDR3 is CSAREGGEQFF. As DNA, the CDR3 is TGCAGTGCTAGGGAGGGTGGTGAGCAGTTCTTC. The chain joins TRBV20-1 to TRBJ2-1; perhaps TRBD2 as D (6 bases). Germline CDR1 is DFQATT and CDR2 is SNEGSKA (reference sequence). V was cut by 3 bases and J by 9 bases, with 9 bases left in between. CDR3 length equals 11 residues.

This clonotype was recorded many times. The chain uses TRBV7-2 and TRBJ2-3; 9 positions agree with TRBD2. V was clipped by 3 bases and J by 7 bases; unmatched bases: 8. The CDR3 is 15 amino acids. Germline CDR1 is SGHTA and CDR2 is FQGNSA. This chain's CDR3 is CASSLSAGGLYTQYF. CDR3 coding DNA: TGTGCCAGCAGCTTGAGCGCGGGAGGGCTTTATACGCAGTATTTT.

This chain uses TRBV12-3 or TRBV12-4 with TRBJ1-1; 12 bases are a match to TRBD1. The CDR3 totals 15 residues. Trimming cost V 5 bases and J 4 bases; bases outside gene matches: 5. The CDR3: CASSTGTGGPTEAFF. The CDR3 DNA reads TGTGCCAGCAGTACCGGGACAGGGGGCCCCACTGAAGCTTTCTTT.

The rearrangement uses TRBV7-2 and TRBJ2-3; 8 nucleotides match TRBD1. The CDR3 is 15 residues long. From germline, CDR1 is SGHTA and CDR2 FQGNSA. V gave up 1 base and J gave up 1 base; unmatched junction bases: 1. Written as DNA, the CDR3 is TGTGCCAGCAGCTTAGTCAGGGGGCGCACAGATACGCAGTATTTT. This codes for CASSLVRGRTDTQYF.

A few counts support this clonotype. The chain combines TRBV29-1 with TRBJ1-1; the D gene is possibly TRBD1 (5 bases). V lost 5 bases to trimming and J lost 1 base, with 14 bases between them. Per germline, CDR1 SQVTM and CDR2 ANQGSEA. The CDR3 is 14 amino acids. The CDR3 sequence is CSVTAGRRNTEAFF. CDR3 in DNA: TGCAGCGTTACGGCAGGGAGGCGGAACACTGAAGCTTTCTTT. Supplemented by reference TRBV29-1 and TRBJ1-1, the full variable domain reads SAVISQKPSRDICQRGTSLTIQCQVDSQVTMMFWYRQQPGQSLTLIATANQGSEATYESGFVIDKFPISRPNLTFSTLTVSNMSPEDSSIYLCSVTAGRRNTEAFFGQGTRLTVV.

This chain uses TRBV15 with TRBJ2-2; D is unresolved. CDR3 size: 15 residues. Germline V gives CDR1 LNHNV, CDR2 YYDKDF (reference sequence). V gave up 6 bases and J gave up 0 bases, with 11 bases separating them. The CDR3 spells CATRKEVANTGELFF. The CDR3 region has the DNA TGTGCCACCAGGAAAGAGGTGGCGAACACCGGGGAGCTGTTTTTT. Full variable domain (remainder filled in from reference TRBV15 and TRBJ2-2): DAMVIQNPRYQVTQFGKPVTLSCSQTLNHNVMYWYQQKSSQAPKLLFHYYDKDFNNEADTPDNFQSRRPNTSFCFLDIRSPGLGDTAMYLCATRKEVANTGELFFGEGSRLTVL.

This CDR3 is CASSQGLGTGGGYTF. The CDR3 coding sequence is TGTGCCAGCAGCCAAGGCCTAGGGACAGGGGGTGGCTACACCTTC. The V and J genes are TRBV3-1 and TRBJ1-2; 11 bases fit TRBD1. The CDR3 is 15 amino acids. After removal of 1 base from V and 7 bases from J, the junction contained 5 bases not matched to a gene. Germline CDR1 is LGHDT and CDR2 is YNNKEL (reference sequence). The complete variable domain, with remaining parts taken from reference TRBV3-1 and TRBJ1-2, reads DTAVSQTPKYLVTQMGNDKSIKCEQNLGHDTMYWYKQDSKKFLKIMFSYNNKELIINETVPNRFSPKSPDKAHLNLHINSLELGDSAVYFCASSQGLGTGGGYTFGSGTRLTVV.

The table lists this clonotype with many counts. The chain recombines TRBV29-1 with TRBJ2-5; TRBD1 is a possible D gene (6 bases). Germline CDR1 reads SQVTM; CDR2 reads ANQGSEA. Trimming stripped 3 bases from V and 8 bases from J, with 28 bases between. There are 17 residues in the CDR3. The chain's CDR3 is CSVDLWGRTAVQGTQYF. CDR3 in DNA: TGCAGCGTTGACCTCTGGGGCCGGACAGCCGTCCAAGGCACCCAGTACTTC.

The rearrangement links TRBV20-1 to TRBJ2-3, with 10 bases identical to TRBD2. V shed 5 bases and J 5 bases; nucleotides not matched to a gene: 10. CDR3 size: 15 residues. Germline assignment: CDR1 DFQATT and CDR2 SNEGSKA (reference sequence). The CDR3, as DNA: TGCAGTGCTTGGACTAGCGGAGGGAGGGGAGATACGCAGTATTTT. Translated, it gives CSAWTSGGRGDTQYF.

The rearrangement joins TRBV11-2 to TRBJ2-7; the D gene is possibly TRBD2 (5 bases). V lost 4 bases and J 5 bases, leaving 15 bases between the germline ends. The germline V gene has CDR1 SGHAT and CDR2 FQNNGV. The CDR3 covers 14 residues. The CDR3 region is CASSSPPPGNEQYF. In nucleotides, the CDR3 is TGTGCCAGCAGCTCCCCGCCCCCGGGGAACGAGCAGTACTTC.

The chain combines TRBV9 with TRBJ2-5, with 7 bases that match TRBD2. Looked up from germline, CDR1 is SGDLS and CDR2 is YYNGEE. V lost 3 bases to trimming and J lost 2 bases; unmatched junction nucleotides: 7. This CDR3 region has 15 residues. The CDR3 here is CASSAGTNWQETQYF. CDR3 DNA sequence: TGTGCCAGCAGCGCTGGGACTAATTGGCAAGAGACCCAGTACTTC.

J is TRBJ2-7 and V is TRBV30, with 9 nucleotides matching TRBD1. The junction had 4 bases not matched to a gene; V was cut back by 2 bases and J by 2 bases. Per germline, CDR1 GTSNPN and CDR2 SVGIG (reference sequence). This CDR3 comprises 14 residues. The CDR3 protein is CAWSLGQGAYEQYF. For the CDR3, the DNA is TGTGCCTGGAGTTTGGGACAGGGAGCCTACGAGCAGTACTTC. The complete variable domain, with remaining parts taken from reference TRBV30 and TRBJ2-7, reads SQTIHQWPATLVQPVGSPLSLECTVEGTSNPNLYWYRQAAGRGLQLLFYSVGIGQISSEVPQNLSASRPQDRQFILSSKKLLLSDSGFYLCAWSLGQGAYEQYFGPGTRLTVT.

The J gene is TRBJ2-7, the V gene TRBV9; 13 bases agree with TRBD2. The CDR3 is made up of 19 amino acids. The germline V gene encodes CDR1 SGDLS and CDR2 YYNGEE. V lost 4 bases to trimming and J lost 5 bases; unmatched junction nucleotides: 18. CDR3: CASSPRTSGSHVHFHEQYF. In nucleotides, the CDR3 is TGTGCCAGCAGCCCCCGGACTAGCGGGAGCCACGTCCATTTCCACGAGCAGTACTTC.

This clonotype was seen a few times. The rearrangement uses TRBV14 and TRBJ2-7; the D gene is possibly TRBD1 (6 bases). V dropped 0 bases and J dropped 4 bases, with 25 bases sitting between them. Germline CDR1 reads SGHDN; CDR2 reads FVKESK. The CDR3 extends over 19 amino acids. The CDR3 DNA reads TGTGCCAGCAGCCAAGATATCGGACAGTCCTCCACAAGACGGTACGAGCAGTACTTC. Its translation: CASSQDIGQSSTRRYEQYF. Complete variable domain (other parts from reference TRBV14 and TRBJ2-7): EAGVTQFPSHSVIEKGQTVTLRCDPISGHDNLYWYRRVMGKEIKFLLHFVKESKQDESGMPNNRFLAERTGGTYSTLKVQPAELEDSGVYFCASSQDIGQSSTRRYEQYFGPGTRLTVT.

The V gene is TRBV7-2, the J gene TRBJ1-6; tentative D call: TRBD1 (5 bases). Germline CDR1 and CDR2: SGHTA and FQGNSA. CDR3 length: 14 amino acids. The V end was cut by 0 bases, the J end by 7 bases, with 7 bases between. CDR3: CASSLATANSPLHF. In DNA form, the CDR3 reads TGTGCCAGCAGCTTAGCGACAGCAAATTCACCCCTCCACTTT.

CDR3 sequence: CASSVPPATGELFF. CDR3 bases: TGTGCCAGCAGCGTACCGCCTGCCACCGGGGAGCTGTTTTTT. The V gene is TRBV9, the J gene TRBJ2-2, with D unresolved. Trimming removed 1 base at V and 4 bases at J, with 8 bases between. The CDR3 spans 14 residues. Germline V CDR1 and CDR2: SGDLS, YYNGEE. The entire variable domain, with the rest obtained from reference TRBV9 and TRBJ2-2, is as follows: DSGVTQTPKHLITATGQRVTLRCSPRSGDLSVYWYQQSLDQGLQFLIQYYNGEERAKGNILERFSAQQFPDLHSELNLSSLELGDSALYFCASSVPPATGELFFGEGSRLTVL.

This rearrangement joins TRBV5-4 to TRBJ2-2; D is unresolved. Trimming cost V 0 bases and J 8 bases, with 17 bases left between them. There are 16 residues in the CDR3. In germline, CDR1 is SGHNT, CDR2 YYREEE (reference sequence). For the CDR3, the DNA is TGTGCCAGCAGCTTGGTGGGGTCCGCCCAACGTGGGGAGCTGTTTTTT. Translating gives CASSLVGSAQRGELFF.

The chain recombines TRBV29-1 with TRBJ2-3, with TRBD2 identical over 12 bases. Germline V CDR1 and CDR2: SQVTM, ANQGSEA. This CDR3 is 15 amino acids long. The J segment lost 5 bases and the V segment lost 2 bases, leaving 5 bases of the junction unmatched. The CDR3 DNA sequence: TGCAGCGTTGAAAGGCTAGCGGGAGGGCAAGATACGCAGTATTTT. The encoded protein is CSVERLAGGQDTQYF.

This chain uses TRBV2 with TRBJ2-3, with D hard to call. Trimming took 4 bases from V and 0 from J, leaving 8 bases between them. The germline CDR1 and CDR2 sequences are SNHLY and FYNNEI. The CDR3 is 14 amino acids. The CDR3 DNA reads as TGTGCCAGCAGTGTTTCGACAAGCACAGATACGCAGTATTTT. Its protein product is CASSVSTSTDTQYF.

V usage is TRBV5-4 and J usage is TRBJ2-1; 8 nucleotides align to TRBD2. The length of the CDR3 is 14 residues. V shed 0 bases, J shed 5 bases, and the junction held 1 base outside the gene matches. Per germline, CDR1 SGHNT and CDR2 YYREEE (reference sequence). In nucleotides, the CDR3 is TGTGCCAGCAGCTTGGGTAGCGGGAACAATGAGCAGTTCTTC. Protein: CASSLGSGNNEQFF.

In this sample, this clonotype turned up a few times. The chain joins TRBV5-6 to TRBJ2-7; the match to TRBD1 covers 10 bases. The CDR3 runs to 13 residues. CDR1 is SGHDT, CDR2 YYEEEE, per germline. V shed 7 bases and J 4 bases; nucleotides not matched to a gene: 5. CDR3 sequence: CASARDRGYEQYF. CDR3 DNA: TGTGCCAGCGCTCGGGACAGGGGTTACGAGCAGTACTTC.

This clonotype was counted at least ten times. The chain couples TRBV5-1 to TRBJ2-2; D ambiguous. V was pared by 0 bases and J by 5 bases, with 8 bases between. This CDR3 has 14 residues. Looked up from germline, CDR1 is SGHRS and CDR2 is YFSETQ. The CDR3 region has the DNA TGCGCCAGCAGCTTGGATCCGTATACCGGGGAGCTGTTTTTT. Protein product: CASSLDPYTGELFF.

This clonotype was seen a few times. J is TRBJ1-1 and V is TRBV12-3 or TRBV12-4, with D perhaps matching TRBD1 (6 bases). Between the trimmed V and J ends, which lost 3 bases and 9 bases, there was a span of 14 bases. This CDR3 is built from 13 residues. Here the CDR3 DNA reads TGTGCCAGCAGTTTCGGGCCTCAGGGGAAAGCTTTCTTT. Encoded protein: CASSFGPQGKAFF.

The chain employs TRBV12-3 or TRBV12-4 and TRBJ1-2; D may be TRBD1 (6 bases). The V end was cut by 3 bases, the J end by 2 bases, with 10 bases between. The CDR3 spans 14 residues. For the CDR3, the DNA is TGTGCCAGCAGTTTCTACACAGGGAACTATGGCTACACCTTC. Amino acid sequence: CASSFYTGNYGYTF.

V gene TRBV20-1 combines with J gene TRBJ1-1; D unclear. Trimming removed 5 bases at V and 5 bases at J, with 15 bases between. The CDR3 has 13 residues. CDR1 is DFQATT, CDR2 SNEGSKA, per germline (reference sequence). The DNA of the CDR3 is TGCAGTGCTCCAGGAACGGCGGGGACTGAAGCTTTCTTT. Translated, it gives CSAPGTAGTEAFF.